What follows are 32 T cell receptor beta chains derived from one specimen sequenced in a study of cytomegalovirus exposure and HLA in healthy donors. The primer mix had 60 Vbeta and 13 Jbeta primers. Repertoires were generated with immunoSEQ multiplex PCR, while TCRdb's copy carries only in-frame clones and drops some. Here the sample spans more than 95,000 clones, around 80% being singletons. The sample was PBMCs. The receptors derive from a woman in her thirties or forties in good health and CMV-seronegative.

The chain links TRBV7-9 to TRBJ1-4; D is uncertain. The germline V gene encodes CDR1 SEHNR and CDR2 FQNEAQ (reference sequence). CDR3 length equals 15 residues. The V and J ends lost 6 bases and 7 bases respectively, with 18 bases between them. The CDR3 DNA is TGTGCCAGCAGACTCTTCGGGGAGGAGGGTGAAAAACTGTTTTTT. It encodes CASRLFGEEGEKLFF.

This chain links TRBV6-5 with TRBJ1-2; 7 bases agree with TRBD1. Germline values: CDR1 MNHEY, CDR2 SVGAGI. The length of the CDR3 is 15 residues. Trimming at V came to 5 bases and at J to 0 bases, leaving 6 bases not matched to a gene. In nucleotides, the CDR3 is TGTGCCAGCAGTACCGGGACAGCTTCTAACTATGGCTACACCTTC. Translated: CASSTGTASNYGYTF.

The chain is built from TRBV28 and TRBJ2-2; 7 nucleotides align to TRBD1. Germline trimming cut 4 bases from V and 1 base from J; bases unmatched to any gene: 3. The germline CDR1 and CDR2 sequences are MDHEN and SYDVKM. The length of the CDR3 is 15 residues. This CDR3 reads CASSSDRLNTGELFF. CDR3 coding DNA: TGTGCCAGCAGTTCGGACAGGCTGAACACCGGGGAGCTGTTTTTT.

The chain carries TRBV5-6 and TRBJ1-4, with D hard to call. The germline V gene encodes CDR1 SGHDT and CDR2 YYEEEE. V was pared by 2 bases and J by 2 bases, with 7 bases between. The CDR3 contains 14 residues. DNA of the CDR3: TGTGCCAGCAGCTTATGGGCCACTAATGAAAAACTGTTTTTT. Its protein product is CASSLWATNEKLFF.

The V gene is TRBV21-1, the J gene TRBJ2-7; the table calls TRBD2, which could not be checked here. TRBV21-1 is tagged as a pseudogene. This CDR3 region has 17 residues. Here the CDR3 reads CASSRQTWTSGPYEQYF. CDR3 bases: TGTGCCAGCAGCAGGCAAACGTGGACTAGCGGACCCTACGAGCAGTACTTC.

The chain joins TRBV28 to TRBJ2-5; unclear D gene. The CDR3 runs to 13 residues. The germline CDR1 and CDR2 sequences are MDHEN and SYDVKM. With 7 bases removed from V and 0 bases from J, the gap between germline ends came to 9 bases. The CDR3 reads CASTRVNQETQYF. For the CDR3, the DNA is TGTGCCAGCACCCGGGTTAACCAAGAGACCCAGTACTTC.

This chain connects TRBV29-1 to TRBJ2-2; 9 nucleotides align to TRBD1. The CDR3 has 12 residues. Germline CDR1 SQVTM, CDR2 ANQGSEA. J gave up 6 bases and V 8 bases, and 4 bases lay outside the gene matches. CDR3 sequence (DNA): TGCAGCATTACAGGGGGCCCCGGGGAGCTGTTTTTT. Translating it yields CSITGGPGELFF.

The genes are TRBV6-5 and TRBJ2-1; 10 nucleotides agree with TRBD2. The CDR3 has 15 amino acids. Trimming at V came to 6 bases and at J to 9 bases, leaving 11 bases not matched to a gene. Germline V CDR1 and CDR2: MNHEY, SVGAGI. The CDR3 protein is CASRPVAGGESEQFF. CDR3 nucleotides: TGTGCCAGCAGACCCGTAGCGGGAGGTGAATCTGAGCAGTTCTTC.

This chain joins TRBV18 and TRBJ2-1; D perhaps matches TRBD1 (6 bases). The CDR3 spans 15 residues. CDR1 KGHSH and CDR2 LQKENI come from the germline V gene. V lost 6 bases and J lost 5, with 17 bases in between. The CDR3 nucleotides read TGTGCCAGCTCTCGGACTTACGCAGGGGACAATGAGCAGTTCTTC. It is translated as CASSRTYAGDNEQFF.

The J gene is TRBJ2-7, the V gene TRBV27; 10 bases agree with TRBD2. Trimming removed 5 bases from V and 7 bases from J; junction bases left unmatched: 11. The CDR3 spans 15 residues. In germline, CDR1 is MNHEY, CDR2 SMNVEV (reference sequence). The CDR3 reads CASSIIAGGGGEQYF. CDR3 sequence (DNA): TGTGCCAGCAGTATCATAGCGGGAGGCGGTGGAGAGCAGTACTTC.

This clone was observed a handful of times. This chain joins TRBV7-2 and TRBJ2-7; D is perhaps TRBD1 (5 bases). The germline V and J ends were trimmed by 1 base and 7 bases, with 8 bases remaining between them. This CDR3 has 12 amino acids. Germline V CDR1 and CDR2: SGHTA, FQGNSA. The DNA of the CDR3 is TGTGCCAGCAGCTTAGTCGCAGGGGAGCAGTACTTC. It is translated as CASSLVAGEQYF.

The CDR3 region has the DNA TGTGCCAGCAGCTTAGGACTAGCGGTTAATGAGCAGTTCTTC. Its translation: CASSLGLAVNEQFF. The chain recombines TRBV7-3 with TRBJ2-1, with 10 bases matching TRBD2. This CDR3 comprises 14 residues. V lost 2 bases to trimming and J lost 7 bases; unmatched junction nucleotides: 2. Germline assignment: CDR1 SGHTA and CDR2 FQGTGA.

V is TRBV7-9 and J is TRBJ1-1; D is undetermined. The CDR3 loop spans 14 amino acids. Germline CDR1 reads SEHNR; CDR2 reads FQNEAQ (reference sequence). Trimming left V 1 base short and J 1 base short, with 7 bases between. The CDR3 reads CASSLDGGNTEAFF. CDR3 nucleotide sequence: TGTGCCAGCAGCTTAGACGGAGGGAACACTGAAGCTTTCTTT. Together with reference TRBV7-9 and TRBJ1-1, the CDR3 gives the full variable domain: DTGVSQNPRHKITKRGQNVTFRCDPISEHNRLYWYRQTLGQGPEFLTYFQNEAQLEKSRLLSDRFSAERPKGSFSTLEIQRTEQGDSAMYLCASSLDGGNTEAFFGQGTRLTVV.

This clone appeared once. The chain couples TRBV5-1 to TRBJ2-1; D may be TRBD2 (5 bases). CDR3 length: 15 amino acids. From germline, CDR1 is SGHRS and CDR2 YFSETQ. The ends were cut back, 0 bases at V and 2 bases at J, with 9 bases in the middle. CDR3 protein: CASSLVGEPYNEQFF. Here the CDR3 DNA reads TGCGCCAGCAGCTTGGTCGGGGAGCCCTACAATGAGCAGTTCTTC. The variable domain in full, completed from reference TRBV5-1 and TRBJ2-1, reads KAGVTQTPRYLIKTRGQQVTLSCSPISGHRSVSWYQQTPGQGLQFLFEYFSETQRNKGNFPGRFSGRQFSNSRSEMNVSTLELGDSALYLCASSLVGEPYNEQFFGPGTRLTVL.

V gene TRBV28 combines with J gene TRBJ2-5; TRBD2 matches 10 bases. The end of the DNA aligns better with TRBJ2-7, so the J call may be wrong. The CDR3 runs to 16 residues. The V gene's germline CDR1 is MDHEN and CDR2 SYDVKM. As DNA, the CDR3 is TGTGCCAGCAGCCTCAACGGGGCTAGCGGGAGCTACGAGCAGTACTTC. Protein product: CASSLNGASGSYEQYF.

This clone was detected only once. V usage is TRBV18 and J usage is TRBJ1-2; TRBD1 matches 7 bases. Unmatched junction bases numbered 11, after V lost 5 bases and J lost 8 bases. CDR1 and CDR2 (germline): KGHSH, LQKENI. The CDR3 length is 14 residues. The DNA of the CDR3 is TGTGCCAGCTCAGAACAGGGGAAGAGAGGGGGCTACACCTTC. Translation gives CASSEQGKRGGYTF.

Only a few counts were recorded for this clone. The chain couples TRBV6-5 to TRBJ2-7; D may be TRBD2 (5 bases). This CDR3 has 15 amino acids. Germline assignment: CDR1 MNHEY and CDR2 SVGAGI. V was trimmed by 2 bases and J by 1 base, leaving 12 bases between them. In nucleotides, the CDR3 is TGTGCCAGCAGTTACGGGATAGGGAGTTCCTACGAGCAGTACTTC. It translates to CASSYGIGSSYEQYF.

This chain connects TRBV11-2 to TRBJ2-7; maybe TRBD2 (6 bases). CDR3 size: 14 residues. Germline V gene sequence: CDR1 SGHAT, CDR2 FQNNGV. Trimming shortened V by 4 bases and J by 0 bases, and 10 bases separated the two germline ends. The CDR3 bases are TGTGCCAGCAGCTGGGACTTCTCCTCCTACGAGCAGTACTTC. Encoded protein: CASSWDFSSYEQYF.

The chain uses TRBV6-5 and TRBJ2-7, with 11 bases identical to TRBD2. Germline CDR1 and CDR2: MNHEY and SVGAGI. Losses at the gene ends were 2 bases for V and 4 bases for J; bases not matched to a gene: 1. The CDR3 spans 14 residues. CDR3 protein: CASSYGTSGYEQYF. DNA of the CDR3: TGTGCCAGCAGTTACGGGACTAGCGGTTACGAGCAGTACTTC.

In its sample, this clone was seen once. The chain combines TRBV28 with TRBJ2-5, with 10 bases that match TRBD1. The end of the DNA fits TRBJ2-7 better, so the J call may be wrong. Germline-derived CDR1 and CDR2 are MDHEN and SYDVKM. There are 15 residues in the CDR3. CDR3 residues: CASRSSGTGAYEQYF. In nucleotides, the CDR3 is TGTGCCAGCAGGTCCTCCGGGACAGGGGCCTACGAGCAGTACTTC.

The V gene is TRBV27, the J gene TRBJ2-1, with 10 bases aligning to TRBD2. The CDR3 contains 18 residues. The V and J ends lost 0 bases and 8 bases, in that order; junction bases with no gene match: 13. CDR1 and CDR2 from the germline V gene are MNHEY and SMNVEV (reference sequence). CDR3 region: CASSLSGLAGGAGHEQFF. The CDR3 DNA reads as TGTGCCAGCAGTTTATCCGGGTTAGCGGGAGGCGCGGGCCATGAGCAGTTCTTC.

The V gene is TRBV9, the J gene TRBJ2-5, with 8 bases aligning to TRBD1. This CDR3 is 15 amino acids long. Germline V gene lookup returns CDR1 SGDLS and CDR2 YYNGEE. J gave up 3 bases and V 2 bases, and 6 bases lay outside the gene matches. As DNA, the CDR3 is TGTGCCAGCAGCGTGCAGGGGGCCCCTGAAGAGACCCAGTACTTC. This gives the protein CASSVQGAPEETQYF.

J is TRBJ1-2 and V is TRBV2, with unresolved D. Germline V gives CDR1 SNHLY, CDR2 FYNNEI. V shed 2 bases and J shed 2 bases, with 9 bases lying between them. The CDR3 length is 14 residues. The CDR3 bases are TGTGCCAGCAGTGAACAAACAGAAAACTATGGCTACACCTTC. Translating it yields CASSEQTENYGYTF.

The V and J genes are TRBV19 and TRBJ1-1; D unclear. There are 13 residues in the CDR3. Trimming took 6 bases from V and 3 from J, leaving 11 bases between them. Germline V gives CDR1 LNHDA, CDR2 SQIVND (reference sequence). CDR3 sequence (DNA): TGTGCCAGTAGACAGATCGCGCACACTGAAGCTTTCTTT. Protein sequence: CASRQIAHTEAFF.

V and J are TRBV6-1 and TRBJ2-1, with TRBD2 matching 8 bases. V trimming: 2 bases; J trimming: 9 bases; junction bases outside the gene matches: 12. Germline V lookup: CDR1 MNHNS, CDR2 SASEGT. The CDR3 runs to 16 residues. CDR3 amino acids: CASSESGTPLAGEQFF. The CDR3 coding sequence is TGTGCCAGCAGTGAATCCGGGACTCCCCTAGCGGGTGAGCAGTTCTTC.

This clone was counted a few times. The rearrangement uses TRBV5-1 and TRBJ2-7; weak D call: TRBD2 (6 bases). Deletions cut 0 bases from V and 3 bases from J, with 10 bases between. Germline values: CDR1 SGHRS, CDR2 YFSETQ. The CDR3 sequence is 14 residues long. The CDR3 nucleotides read TGCGCCAGCAGCTTGGCGGCGGGGATCTACGAGCAGTACTTC. Its protein is CASSLAAGIYEQYF.

This sequence joins TRBV28 and TRBJ1-3; no clear D. CDR1 and CDR2 (germline): MDHEN, SYDVKM. The CDR3 has 16 amino acids. Trimming removed 6 bases at V and 9 bases at J, with 24 bases between. The CDR3 spells CASSNGGPPKHGTIYF. The CDR3 DNA reads as TGTGCCAGCAGCAATGGTGGGCCCCCCAAGCATGGCACCATATATTTT.

This chain connects TRBV5-1 to TRBJ1-2, with D perhaps TRBD1 (5 bases). Germline CDR1 is SGHRS and CDR2 is YFSETQ. The V end lost 0 bases, the J end lost 6 bases, and 15 bases lay between the germline ends. The CDR3 consists of 15 residues. CDR3: CASSLGRGIWDGYTF. The CDR3 DNA follows: TGCGCCAGCAGCTTGGGGCGGGGGATATGGGATGGCTACACCTTC. Together with reference TRBV5-1 and TRBJ1-2, the CDR3 gives the full variable domain: KAGVTQTPRYLIKTRGQQVTLSCSPISGHRSVSWYQQTPGQGLQFLFEYFSETQRNKGNFPGRFSGRQFSNSRSEMNVSTLELGDSALYLCASSLGRGIWDGYTFGSGTRLTVV.

This clone turned up a few times. CDR3 in amino acids: CASSLGQGEGNQPQHF. The DNA of the CDR3 is TGCGCCAGCAGCTTGGGACAGGGTGAGGGCAATCAGCCCCAGCATTTT. The J gene is TRBJ1-5, the V gene TRBV5-1; the match to TRBD1 covers 7 bases. The CDR3 runs 16 residues. The ends lost 0 bases at V and 2 bases at J; junction bases unmatched: 5. Germline-derived CDR1 and CDR2 are SGHRS and YFSETQ.

The CDR3, as DNA: TGTGCCAGCAGCTGGGCCCGGGACAGGGAGGAGGGTGGGGCCAACGTCCTGACTTTC. Translated, it gives CASSWARDREEGGANVLTF. V gene TRBV7-6 combines with J gene TRBJ2-6; TRBD1 aligns across 9 bases. Looked up from germline, CDR1 is SGHVS and CDR2 is FNYEAQ. This CDR3 comprises 19 residues. The J segment lost 3 bases and the V segment lost 4 bases, leaving 13 bases of the junction unmatched.

This chain connects TRBV27 to TRBJ1-2; D unclear. V lost 2 bases, J lost 2 bases, and 6 bases lay in between. CDR3 length equals 13 residues. Looked up from germline, CDR1 is MNHEY and CDR2 is SMNVEV (reference sequence). In DNA, the CDR3 is TGTGCCAGCAGTTTAGGCAGGAACTATGGCTACACCTTC. Its protein product is CASSLGRNYGYTF.

V and J are TRBV7-3 and TRBJ2-2; D is perhaps TRBD2 (5 bases). This CDR3 is 15 amino acids long. Germline assignment: CDR1 SGHTA and CDR2 FQGTGA. Trimming took off 2 bases at V and 5 bases at J, with 12 bases between the two ends. The CDR3 sequence is CASSLEPGLTGELFF. The CDR3, as DNA: TGTGCCAGCAGCTTAGAACCGGGGTTGACCGGGGAGCTGTTTTTT. Complete variable domain (other parts from reference TRBV7-3 and TRBJ2-2): GAGVSQTPSNKVTEKGKYVELRCDPISGHTALYWYRQSLGQGPEFLIYFQGTGAADDSGLPNDRFFAVRPEGSVSTLKIQRTERGDSAVYLCASSLEPGLTGELFFGEGSRLTVL.